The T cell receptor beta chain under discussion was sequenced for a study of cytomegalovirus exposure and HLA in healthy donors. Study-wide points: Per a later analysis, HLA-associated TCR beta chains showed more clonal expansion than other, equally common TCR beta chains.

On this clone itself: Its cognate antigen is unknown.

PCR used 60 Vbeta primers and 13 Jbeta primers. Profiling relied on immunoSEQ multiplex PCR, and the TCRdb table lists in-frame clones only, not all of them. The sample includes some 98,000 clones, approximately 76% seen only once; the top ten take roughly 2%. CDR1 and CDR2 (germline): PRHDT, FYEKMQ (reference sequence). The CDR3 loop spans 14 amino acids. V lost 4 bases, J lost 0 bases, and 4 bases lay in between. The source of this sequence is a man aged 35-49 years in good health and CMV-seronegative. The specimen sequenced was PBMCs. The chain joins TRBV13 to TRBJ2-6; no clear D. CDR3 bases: TGTGCCAGCAGCTCATCCTCTGGGGCCAACGTCCTGACTTTC. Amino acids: CASSSSSGANVLTF.